The 26 T cell receptor beta chains given below trace back to one sample, sequenced in a study of cytomegalovirus exposure and HLA in healthy donors. The PCR contained 60 Vbeta and 13 Jbeta primers. Sequencing was performed with immunoSEQ multiplex PCR; in TCRdb, only in-frame clones are kept and a portion is missing. Of more than 200,000 clones in the sample, more than 75% were seen once. The material sequenced was PBMCs. The receptors shown here come from a human donor in good health.

The chain recombines TRBV19 with TRBJ2-2; D is possibly TRBD2 (6 bases). Per germline, CDR1 LNHDA and CDR2 SQIVND (reference sequence). The CDR3 has 14 residues. V lost 9 bases to trimming and J lost 1 base, with 12 bases between them. The CDR3 nucleotides read TGTGCCAGCCAACTAGCACAGAACACCGGGGAGCTGTTTTTT. Protein sequence: CASQLAQNTGELFF.

The chain is built from TRBV25-1 and TRBJ2-2, with D perhaps TRBD1 (5 bases). CDR3 length: 12 residues. The V end lost 8 bases, the J end lost 5 bases, and 9 bases lay between the germline ends. Germline V CDR1 and CDR2: MGHDK, SYGVNS. The CDR3 loop reads CASRDRTGELFF. CDR3 bases: TGTGCCAGCCGAGACAGAACCGGGGAGCTGTTTTTT.

The rearrangement links TRBV12-5 to TRBJ2-7, with 8 bases identical to TRBD2. This CDR3 is 16 amino acids long. With 0 bases clipped from V and 8 bases from J, the junction kept 12 bases outside the gene matches. The V gene's germline CDR1 is LGHNT and CDR2 FRNRAP. The CDR3 region is CASGLVITGGPSQQYF. In nucleotides, the CDR3 is TGTGCTAGTGGTTTGGTAATAACGGGAGGGCCGTCACAGCAGTACTTC.

This chain uses TRBV7-6 with TRBJ2-1, with D perhaps matching TRBD2 (6 bases). Trimming removed 3 bases at V and 6 bases at J, with 12 bases between. The V gene's germline CDR1 is SGHVS and CDR2 FNYEAQ. This CDR3 region has 14 residues. CDR3 protein: CASSLGGPSNEQFF. DNA for the CDR3: TGTGCCAGCAGCTTGGGGGGACCGAGCAATGAGCAGTTCTTC.

The rearrangement joins TRBV27 to TRBJ1-5; a weak D match, TRBD1 (5 bases). Per germline, CDR1 MNHEY and CDR2 SMNVEV (reference sequence). The CDR3 spans 15 residues. V lost 4 bases, J lost 0 bases, and 10 bases lay in between. The CDR3 is CASSSRGGSNQPQHF. For the CDR3, the DNA is TGTGCCAGCAGTTCCCGGGGGGGTAGCAATCAGCCCCAGCATTTT.

V gene TRBV7-9 combines with J gene TRBJ1-1, with TRBD1 identical over 9 bases. The CDR3 covers 18 residues. Germline V gene sequence: CDR1 SEHNR, CDR2 FQNEAQ (reference sequence). Germline trimming cut 5 bases from V and 1 base from J; bases unmatched to any gene: 14. The CDR3 sequence is CASSLVGIRDRANTEAFF. DNA for the CDR3: TGTGCCAGCAGCCTGGTGGGTATCCGGGACAGGGCGAACACTGAAGCTTTCTTT.

This chain connects TRBV19 to TRBJ2-7; D perhaps matches TRBD2 (6 bases). V lost 5 bases and J 0 bases, leaving 11 bases between the germline ends. The CDR3 contains 14 residues. Germline CDR1 and CDR2: LNHDA and SQIVND (reference sequence). The CDR3 DNA follows: TGTGCCAGTAGTGACCTAGCGAGCTCCTACGAGCAGTACTTC. Translation gives CASSDLASSYEQYF.

The chain couples TRBV19 to TRBJ2-2, with 9 bases lining up with TRBD2. In germline, CDR1 is LNHDA, CDR2 SQIVND (reference sequence). This CDR3 has 15 amino acids. After removal of 9 bases from V and 4 bases from J, the junction contained 9 bases not matched to a gene. The CDR3 loop is CASRWREGPTGELFF. The CDR3 nucleotides are TGTGCCAGCCGGTGGCGGGAGGGTCCCACCGGGGAGCTGTTTTTT.

The CDR3 reads CASSEFGTGASNTEAFF. Written as DNA, the CDR3 is TGCGCCAGCAGCGAGTTTGGGACAGGGGCTTCGAACACTGAAGCTTTCTTT. The chain combines TRBV5-1 with TRBJ1-1; 10 bases agree with TRBD1. V shed 4 bases and J 1 base; nucleotides not matched to a gene: 10. The CDR3 sequence is 17 residues long. The germline V gene encodes CDR1 SGHRS and CDR2 YFSETQ.

V and J are TRBV2 and TRBJ2-7, with D possibly matching TRBD1 (6 bases). Looked up from germline, CDR1 is SNHLY and CDR2 is FYNNEI. The CDR3 runs to 15 residues. Trimming removed 0 bases from V and 0 bases from J, with 9 bases in between. The CDR3 loop reads CASSEAGDNSYEQYF. The CDR3 DNA is TGTGCCAGCAGTGAAGCGGGGGACAACTCCTACGAGCAGTACTTC.

CDR3 in DNA: TGTGCCAGCAGCGGCCCGGGGCTCCGGGCGGGGTATAGCACAGATACGCAGTATTTT. It specifies CASSGPGLRAGYSTDTQYF. The V and J genes are TRBV9 and TRBJ2-3; possible D gene TRBD2, 6 bases. Germline assignment: CDR1 SGDLS and CDR2 YYNGEE. Trimming removed 3 bases at V and 0 bases at J, with 23 bases between. The length of the CDR3 is 19 residues.

The V call is TRBV2, the J call TRBJ2-7, with D maybe TRBD2 (6 bases). CDR3 length: 15 amino acids. The V end was cut by 3 bases, the J end by 2 bases, with 14 bases between. Looked up from germline, CDR1 is SNHLY and CDR2 is FYNNEI. The CDR3 region is CASSESGTVAYEQYF. In nucleotides, the CDR3 is TGTGCCAGCAGTGAGTCCGGGACTGTAGCCTACGAGCAGTACTTC.

The chain is built from TRBV7-2 and TRBJ2-1, with D possibly matching TRBD2 (6 bases). V lost 1 base and J lost 3, with 10 bases in between. CDR1 and CDR2 from the germline V gene are SGHTA and FQGNSA. The CDR3 length is 15 residues. Written as DNA, the CDR3 is TGTGCCAGCAGCTTAGTTCCTAGCGTCTACAATGAGCAGTTCTTC. It specifies CASSLVPSVYNEQFF.

The chain couples TRBV19 to TRBJ1-5; unclear D gene. The germline V gene has CDR1 LNHDA and CDR2 SQIVND (reference sequence). Trimming removed 2 bases at V and 5 bases at J, with 10 bases between. This CDR3 spans 14 amino acids. This CDR3 is CASSIRAGHQPQHF. CDR3 in DNA: TGTGCCAGTAGTATACGTGCAGGCCATCAGCCCCAGCATTTT.

This rearrangement joins TRBV27 to TRBJ2-7; no clear D gene. Trimming took 3 bases from V and 2 from J, leaving 8 bases between them. Germline V lookup: CDR1 MNHEY, CDR2 SMNVEV (reference sequence). The CDR3 is 13 amino acids. CDR3 amino acids: CASSLQATYEQYF. CDR3 nucleotide sequence: TGTGCCAGCAGTTTGCAGGCAACCTACGAGCAGTACTTC.

The V call is TRBV19, the J call TRBJ1-4, with D unresolved. CDR3 size: 16 residues. Trimming stripped 9 bases from V and 0 bases from J, with 17 bases between. Germline V gene data show CDR1 as LNHDA and CDR2 as SQIVND (reference sequence). CDR3 residues: CARRRTPAATNEKLFF. CDR3 nucleotides: TGTGCCAGACGAAGAACTCCCGCGGCAACTAATGAAAAACTGTTTTTT.

The CDR3 region is CASSYDRGYQPQHF. CDR3 nucleotides: TGTGCCAGCAGCTACGACAGGGGGTATCAGCCCCAGCATTTT. The V call is TRBV6-5, the J call TRBJ1-5; 9 nucleotides match TRBD1. From germline, CDR1 is MNHEY and CDR2 SVGAGI. The CDR3 covers 14 residues. Trimming took 6 bases from V and 5 from J; bases not matched to a gene: 5.

The genes are TRBV4-1 and TRBJ2-1; 14 bases match TRBD2. Trimming removed 1 base from V and 9 bases from J; junction bases left unmatched: 8. The CDR3 spans 17 residues. CDR1 is MGHRA and CDR2 is YSYEKL in the germline V gene. The CDR3 nucleotides are TGCGCCAGCAGCCAAGCCCTGACTAGCGGGAGGGCGGCTGAGCAGTTCTTC. Translating it yields CASSQALTSGRAAEQFF.

The V call is TRBV7-3, the J call TRBJ1-4; 9 bases line up with TRBD1. The CDR3 extends over 17 amino acids. Per the germline V gene, CDR1 is SGHTA and CDR2 is FQGTGA. The V and J ends lost 7 bases and 8 bases, in that order; junction bases with no gene match: 17. CDR3 residues: CASTPGGTGGAGEKLFF. The CDR3 DNA reads TGTGCCAGCACCCCTGGGGGAACAGGGGGCGCTGGGGAAAAACTGTTTTTT.

This chain uses TRBV6-5 with TRBJ1-3, with D possibly TRBD1 on 6 matching bases. There are 16 residues in the CDR3. The ends were cut back, 4 bases at V and 0 bases at J, with 13 bases in the middle. Germline loops: CDR1 MNHEY, CDR2 SVGAGI. CDR3 residues: CASSLGGRLSGNTIYF. The CDR3 bases are TGTGCCAGCAGTTTGGGGGGGCGGCTCTCTGGAAACACCATATATTTT.

The CDR3 nucleotides are TGTGCCAGCACCTCCCCCTCCAATGAGCAGTTCTTC. Amino acid sequence: CASTSPSNEQFF. The V call is TRBV28, the J call TRBJ2-1; D gene unclear. V was pared by 7 bases and J by 6 bases, with 10 bases between. Germline CDR1 and CDR2: MDHEN and SYDVKM. This CDR3 has 12 residues. Supplemented by reference TRBV28 and TRBJ2-1, the full variable domain reads DVKVTQSSRYLVKRTGEKVFLECVQDMDHENMFWYRQDPGLGLRLIYFSYDVKMKEKGDIPEGYSVSREKKERFSLILESASTNQTSMYLCASTSPSNEQFFGPGTRLTVL.

The chain combines TRBV5-1 with TRBJ2-7, with TRBD1 identical over 9 bases. V shed 4 bases and J 5 bases; nucleotides not matched to a gene: 4. Germline CDR1 reads SGHRS; CDR2 reads YFSETQ. The CDR3 is made up of 13 amino acids. Here the CDR3 DNA reads TGCGCCAGCAGCCGGACAGGGGCCCACGAGCAGTACTTC. This codes for CASSRTGAHEQYF.

This clone appeared once. The rearrangement joins TRBV7-6 to TRBJ1-2; 8 bases fit TRBD1. CDR1 and CDR2 (germline): SGHVS, FNYEAQ. V dropped 5 bases and J dropped 3; count of bases not matched to a gene: 11. The CDR3 has 16 amino acids. CDR3 region: CASSPGQGQSYYGYTF. CDR3 DNA sequence: TGTGCCAGCAGCCCAGGACAGGGTCAGTCCTACTATGGCTACACCTTC. The complete variable domain, with remaining parts taken from reference TRBV7-6 and TRBJ1-2, reads GAGVSQSPRYKVTKRGQDVALRCDPISGHVSLYWYRQALGQGPEFLTYFNYEAQQDKSGLPNDRFSAERPEGSISTLTIQRTEQRDSAMYRCASSPGQGQSYYGYTFGSGTRLTVV.

The V call is TRBV7-9, the J call TRBJ1-4; 7 positions agree with TRBD1. Germline V CDR1 and CDR2: SEHNR, FQNEAQ (reference sequence). With 5 bases clipped from V and 4 bases from J, the junction kept 10 bases outside the gene matches. This CDR3 comprises 16 residues. The CDR3 nucleotides are TGTGCCAGCAGCCCTCGGACAGGAAAAAATAATGAAAAACTGTTTTTT. This sequence encodes CASSPRTGKNNEKLFF.

The table lists this clone with a few counts. The V and J genes are TRBV23-1 and TRBJ1-1; D is undetermined. TRBV23-1 is labeled an ORF, and its function is uncertain. The V gene lost 6 bases and the J gene lost 0 bases, with 14 bases spanning the gap. This CDR3 has 15 amino acids. The CDR3 loop reads CASRLPGQMNTEAFF. DNA for the CDR3: TGCGCCAGCAGGTTGCCTGGGCAGATGAACACTGAAGCTTTCTTT.

V usage is TRBV7-2 and J usage is TRBJ2-3, with D possibly matching TRBD1 (6 bases). The CDR3 has 16 amino acids. Germline CDR1 reads SGHTA; CDR2 reads FQGNSA. The germline V and J ends were trimmed by 5 bases and 1 base, with 16 bases remaining between them. In DNA, the CDR3 is TGTGCCAGCAGCCTTCGAACAGGGTACCGCACAGATACGCAGTATTTT. This encodes CASSLRTGYRTDTQYF. Filled out from reference TRBV7-2 and TRBJ2-3, the complete variable domain reads GAGVSQSPSNKVTEKGKDVELRCDPISGHTALYWYRQSLGQGLEFLIYFQGNSAPDKSGLPSDRFSAERTGGSVSTLTIQRTQQEDSAVYLCASSLRTGYRTDTQYFGPGTRLTVL.